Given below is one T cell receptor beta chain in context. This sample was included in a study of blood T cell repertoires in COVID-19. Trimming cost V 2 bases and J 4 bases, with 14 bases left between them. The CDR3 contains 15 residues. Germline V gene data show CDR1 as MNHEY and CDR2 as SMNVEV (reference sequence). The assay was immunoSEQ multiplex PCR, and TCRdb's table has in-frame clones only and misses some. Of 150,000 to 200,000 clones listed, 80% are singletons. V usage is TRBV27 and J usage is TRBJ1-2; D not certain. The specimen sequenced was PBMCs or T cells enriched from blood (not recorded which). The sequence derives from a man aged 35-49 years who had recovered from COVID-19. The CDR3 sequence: CASSLNPGKGYGYTF. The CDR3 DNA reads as TGTGCCAGCAGTTTAAATCCGGGGAAGGGCTATGGCTACACCTTC.